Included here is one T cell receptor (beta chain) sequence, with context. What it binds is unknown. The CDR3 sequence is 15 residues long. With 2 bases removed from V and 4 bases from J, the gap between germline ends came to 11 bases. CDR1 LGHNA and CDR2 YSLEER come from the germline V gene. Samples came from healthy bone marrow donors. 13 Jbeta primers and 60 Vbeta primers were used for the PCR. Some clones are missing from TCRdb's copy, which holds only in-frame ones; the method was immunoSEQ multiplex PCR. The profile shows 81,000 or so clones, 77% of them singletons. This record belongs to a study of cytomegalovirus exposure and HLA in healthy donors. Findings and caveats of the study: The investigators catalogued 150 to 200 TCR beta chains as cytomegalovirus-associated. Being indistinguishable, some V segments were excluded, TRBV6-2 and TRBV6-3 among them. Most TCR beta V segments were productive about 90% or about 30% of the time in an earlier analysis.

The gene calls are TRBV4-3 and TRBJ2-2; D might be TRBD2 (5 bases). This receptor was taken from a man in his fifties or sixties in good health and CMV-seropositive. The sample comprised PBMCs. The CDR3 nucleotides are TGCGCCAGCAGCCAACAAGAACGGGGCACCGGGGAGCTGTTTTTT. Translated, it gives CASSQQERGTGELFF.